Below are 12 T cell receptor beta chains sequenced from a single sample in a study of blood T cell repertoires in COVID-19. Sequencing was performed with immunoSEQ multiplex PCR; in TCRdb, only in-frame clones are kept and a portion is missing. The repertoire consists of approximately 190,000 clones, with about 86% occurring once and the leading ten covering roughly an eighth. The specimen sequenced was peripheral blood. All receptors come from a man aged 30-40 years with active or convalescent COVID-19.

This chain joins TRBV6-5 and TRBJ1-4; 7 nucleotides line up with TRBD1. The CDR3 loop spans 13 amino acids. Germline V gene sequence: CDR1 MNHEY, CDR2 SVGAGI. V was pared by 8 bases and J by 5 bases, with 5 bases of the junction left unmatched. CDR3 sequence (DNA): TGTGCCAGCCGCTGGGGACAGAATGAAAAACTGTTTTTT. It yields the protein CASRWGQNEKLFF.

The chain has TRBV28 and TRBJ1-2, with 8 bases aligning to TRBD1. The CDR3 extends over 15 amino acids. The ends lost 4 bases at V and 5 bases at J; junction bases unmatched: 9. The germline gives CDR1 MDHEN, CDR2 SYDVKM. CDR3 sequence: CASSSTGTGDYGYTF. The DNA of the CDR3 is TGTGCCAGCAGTTCAACCGGGACAGGAGATTATGGCTACACCTTC.

The chain recombines TRBV7-8 with TRBJ1-1; tentative D call: TRBD1 (5 bases). This CDR3 contains 14 residues. Trimming cost V 3 bases and J 3 bases, with 11 bases left between them. CDR1 and CDR2 (germline): SGHVS, FQNEAQ. CDR3 bases: TGTGCCAGCAGCTTGGAGGGGTGGGACACTGAAGCTTTCTTT. Encoded protein: CASSLEGWDTEAFF.

This chain uses TRBV30 with TRBJ1-2; D not certain. Germline V CDR1 and CDR2: GTSNPN, SVGIG (reference sequence). This CDR3 contains 11 residues. The ends were cut back, 5 bases at V and 5 bases at J, with 9 bases in the middle. DNA for the CDR3: TGTGCCTGGGCCTTTTCTTATGGCTACACCTTC. Its translation: CAWAFSYGYTF. Combining the CDR3 with reference TRBV30 and TRBJ1-2 gives the whole variable domain SQTIHQWPATLVQPVGSPLSLECTVEGTSNPNLYWYRQAAGRGLQLLFYSVGIGQISSEVPQNLSASRPQDRQFILSSKKLLLSDSGFYLCAWAFSYGYTFGSGTRLTVV.

The chain employs TRBV6-6 and TRBJ1-1; D is possibly TRBD1 (6 bases). The germline V gene encodes CDR1 MNHNY and CDR2 SVGAGI (reference sequence). The CDR3 spans 13 residues. Between the trimmed V and J ends, which lost 5 bases and 1 base, there was a span of 8 bases. Written as DNA, the CDR3 is TGTGCCAGCAGTCAGACAGGGAACACTGAAGCTTTCTTT. It is translated as CASSQTGNTEAFF.

The rearrangement joins TRBV7-9 to TRBJ1-1; D is unresolved. The CDR3 extends over 14 amino acids. V lost 11 bases, J lost 4 bases, and 20 bases lay in between. CDR1 is SEHNR and CDR2 is FQNEAQ in the germline V gene (reference sequence). The CDR3 region has the DNA TGTGCCCTCGAAGATCCAGGCAAAGGCACTGAAGCTTTCTTT. Translating gives CALEDPGKGTEAFF.

The chain is built from TRBV5-1 and TRBJ1-5, with 10 bases that match TRBD1. Germline lookup yields CDR1 SGHRS and CDR2 YFSETQ. The CDR3 sequence is 15 residues long. The V and J ends lost 4 bases and 6 bases, in that order; junction bases with no gene match: 7. The CDR3, as DNA: TGCGCCAGCAGCCCCGGGACAGGGGCGGGTCAGCCCCAGCATTTT. This encodes CASSPGTGAGQPQHF.

This clone was seen more than once but under ten times. The chain links TRBV29-1 to TRBJ1-1; the match to TRBD1 covers 9 bases. V dropped 6 bases and J dropped 1; count of bases not matched to a gene: 6. Per the germline V gene, CDR1 is SQVTM and CDR2 is ANQGSEA. CDR3 length equals 14 residues. CDR3 in DNA: TGCAGCGTAACCCCGGGACAGGGGAACACTGAAGCTTTCTTT. This gives the protein CSVTPGQGNTEAFF.

The chain recombines TRBV29-1 with TRBJ1-3; D is unresolved. The CDR3 is made up of 14 amino acids. Between the trimmed V and J ends, which lost 1 base and 1 base, there was a span of 8 bases. Germline CDR1 SQVTM, CDR2 ANQGSEA. CDR3 in amino acids: CSVEGLMSGNTIYF. The CDR3 DNA follows: TGCAGCGTTGAAGGGCTGATGTCTGGAAACACCATATATTTT.

This clone was counted once. The genes are TRBV2 and TRBJ1-2; 10 bases are shared with TRBD1. The CDR3 runs to 14 residues. The germline V gene encodes CDR1 SNHLY and CDR2 FYNNEI. Trimming at V came to 8 bases and at J to 7 bases, leaving 10 bases not matched to a gene. CDR3 amino acids: CASEGPGQGFGYTF. The CDR3 DNA sequence: TGTGCCAGCGAGGGTCCGGGACAGGGGTTTGGCTACACCTTC.

This chain links TRBV12-3 or TRBV12-4 with TRBJ1-2, with D maybe TRBD1 (6 bases). Trimming left V 4 bases short and J 7 bases short, with 13 bases between. This CDR3 has 13 residues. The CDR3 DNA sequence: TGTGCCAGCAGTTCCTTTTTAGGGGGTGGCTACACCTTC. Protein: CASSSFLGGGYTF.

This CDR3 reads CASSLVRDRDYNEQFF. As DNA, the CDR3 is TGTGCCAGCAGCTTAGTAAGGGACAGGGACTACAATGAGCAGTTCTTC. This sequence joins TRBV7-9 and TRBJ2-1, with 9 nucleotides matching TRBD1. V was clipped by 1 base and J by 3 bases; unmatched bases: 4. The length of the CDR3 is 16 residues. Germline V gene data show CDR1 as SEHNR and CDR2 as FQNEAQ (reference sequence).